This T cell receptor (beta chain) was identified during a study of PD-L1 blockade in urothelial cancer. At the level of the study: Patients arrived having already received 0 to 3 prior chemotherapy regimens.

TCRdb's copy holds only in-frame clones and misses some; the assay was immunoSEQ multiplex PCR. The sample carries fewer than 45,000 clones, 83% recorded once. Trimming removed 4 bases from V and 6 bases from J, with 16 bases in between. Germline V gives CDR1 MGHDK, CDR2 SYGVNS. The CDR3 covers 14 residues. V gene TRBV25-1 combines with J gene TRBJ2-7, with a possible D match to TRBD1 (7 bases). This clonotype originated in a man between 60 and 75 years old with urothelial cancer. The sequenced sample was PBMCs, obtained around atezolizumab (anti-PD-L1) treatment. The CDR3 DNA follows: TGTGCCAGCAGTGTGGGGGGACAGTCTGGCGAGCAGTACTTC. It specifies CASSVGGQSGEQYF.